A single sample gave rise to the 13 T cell receptor beta chains below, sequenced in a study of CD8 T cells in Susac syndrome. The RNA input was roughly 0.45 to 1 ug, and it was reverse transcribed with random hexamers. TCRdb re-analysed the immunoSEQ multiplex PCR reads in MiXCR, keeping a single row per CDR3 protein. Here the sample spans over 130,000 distinct CDR3 sequences, roughly 95% being singletons. The sample taken for sequencing was CD4+ T cells from PBMCs. Source of these receptors: a human donor with multiple sclerosis.

The chain links TRBV7-9 to TRBJ1-1; D remains ambiguous. The CDR3 consists of 13 residues. The germline CDR1 and CDR2 sequences are SEHNR and FQNEAQ (reference sequence). Deletions cut 5 bases from V and 7 bases from J, with 14 bases between. The CDR3 loop reads CASSKQRTGEAFF. For the CDR3, the DNA is TGTGCCAGCAGCAAACAGAGGACCGGTGAAGCTTTCTTT.

This clonotype was counted a single time. The J gene is TRBJ2-7, the V gene TRBV2, with 7 positions matching TRBD1. The ends lost 8 bases at V and 1 base at J; junction bases unmatched: 8. Germline CDR1 reads SNHLY; CDR2 reads FYNNEI. The length of the CDR3 is 14 residues. CDR3 DNA sequence: TGTGCCAGCCGTTGGGACAGACCTTCCTACGAGCAGTACTTC. Encoded protein: CASRWDRPSYEQYF.

V is TRBV5-1 and J is TRBJ2-3, with D perhaps TRBD2 (5 bases). Trimming shortened V by 6 bases and J by 0 bases, and 8 bases separated the two germline ends. CDR1 and CDR2 from the germline V gene are SGHRS and YFSETQ. The CDR3 is made up of 13 amino acids. CDR3 amino acids: CASTGLSTDTQYF. As DNA, the CDR3 is TGCGCCAGCACCGGACTTAGCACAGATACGCAGTATTTT.

The V gene is TRBV27, the J gene TRBJ2-1; the D call may be TRBD1 or TRBD2 (5 bases each). Trimming shortened V by 5 bases and J by 0 bases, and 17 bases separated the two germline ends. The CDR3 sequence is 17 residues long. CDR1 and CDR2 (germline): MNHEY, SMNVEV (reference sequence). The CDR3 bases are TGTGCCAGCAGTCCCCGAGGGACCATCAGCTCCTACAATGAGCAGTTCTTC. This codes for CASSPRGTISSYNEQFF.

The chain couples TRBV4-2 to TRBJ2-2; D not resolved. Germline V gene lookup returns CDR1 LGHNA and CDR2 YNFKEQ. The CDR3 extends over 12 amino acids. Trimming took 8 bases from V and 7 from J, leaving 11 bases between them. The CDR3 sequence is CASEHIDGELFF. In DNA, the CDR3 is TGTGCCAGCGAGCATATCGACGGGGAGCTGTTTTTT.

The chain recombines TRBV24-1 with TRBJ2-5; D unresolved. The CDR3 runs 12 residues. V was cut by 0 bases and J by 5 bases, with 3 bases left in between. CDR1 KGHDR and CDR2 SFDVKD come from the germline V gene. For the CDR3, the DNA is TGTGCCACCAGTGATTTGGTGGAGACCCAGTACTTC. Translated: CATSDLVETQYF.

The J gene is TRBJ2-3, the V gene TRBV28, with TRBD2 as a possible D gene (5 bases). Trimming pared 7 bases from V and 2 bases from J, leaving 25 bases between. The CDR3 covers 18 residues. In germline, CDR1 is MDHEN, CDR2 SYDVKM. CDR3 in DNA: TGTGCCAGCACAACCCAAGGCAACGGCGGGCGCTACACAGATACGCAGTATTTT. It encodes CASTTQGNGGRYTDTQYF.

The chain couples TRBV29-1 to TRBJ2-7; D perhaps matches TRBD1 (5 bases). Germline CDR1 and CDR2: SQVTM and ANQGSEA. Trimming removed 6 bases from V and 2 bases from J, with 11 bases in between. There are 12 residues in the CDR3. CDR3 residues: CSVQGTAYEQYF. The CDR3 bases are TGCAGCGTGCAGGGAACAGCCTACGAGCAGTACTTC.

This sequence joins TRBV27 and TRBJ2-7; 9 positions match TRBD2. V was clipped by 4 bases and J by 3 bases; unmatched bases: 7. The CDR3 runs to 15 residues. CDR1 MNHEY and CDR2 SMNVEV come from the germline V gene (reference sequence). DNA for the CDR3: TGTGCCAGCAGTTCTCATAGCGGGAGCGGCTACGAGCAGTACTTC. This encodes CASSSHSGSGYEQYF.

This chain uses TRBV19 with TRBJ1-1; the D is unclear. Germline values: CDR1 LNHDA, CDR2 SQIVND (reference sequence). CDR3 length: 17 residues. Trimming pared 3 bases from V and 4 bases from J, leaving 21 bases between. DNA for the CDR3: TGTGCCAGTAGTATTACGAGTCGGGGTCTATCGGGCACTGAAGCTTTCTTT. Residues: CASSITSRGLSGTEAFF.

The gene calls are TRBV4-3 and TRBJ2-1, with 11 positions matching TRBD1. V dropped 8 bases and J dropped 9; count of bases not matched to a gene: 12. The CDR3 spans 15 residues. CDR1 and CDR2 from the germline V gene are LGHNA and YSLEER. As DNA, the CDR3 is TGCGCCAGCCGACGGACAGGGGGCTTGGGGGGTGAGCAGTTCTTC. It translates to CASRRTGGLGGEQFF.

J is TRBJ2-4 and V is TRBV27, with a weak D call TRBD1 (6 bases). From germline, CDR1 is MNHEY and CDR2 SMNVEV (reference sequence). The CDR3 is made up of 15 amino acids. V lost 9 bases and J 0 bases, leaving 15 bases between the germline ends. CDR3 nucleotide sequence: TGTGCCAGAGGTCAGGGGATACTAGCCAAAAACATTCAGTACTTC. It specifies CARGQGILAKNIQYF.

The chain links TRBV20-1 to TRBJ2-7, with D possibly TRBD2 on 5 matching bases. Germline V gives CDR1 DFQATT, CDR2 SNEGSKA (reference sequence). CDR3 length: 14 amino acids. Trimming left V 1 base short and J 4 bases short, with 14 bases between. The CDR3 here is CSARAQYGIYEQYF. The CDR3 bases are TGCAGTGCTAGAGCTCAATACGGGATTTACGAGCAGTACTTC.